This T cell receptor beta chain is drawn from a study of vaccination effects on CD4 cells after COVID-19. Comment on this clone: Antigen unknown.

Data came from immunoSEQ multiplex PCR; TCRdb stores just in-frame clones and leaves some out. The sample includes 45,000 to 60,000 clones, about 78% seen only once; the top ten take approximately 12%. Trimming removed 1 base from V and 4 bases from J, with 17 bases in between. Germline V CDR1 and CDR2: LGHNA, YNFKEQ. The CDR3 sequence is 16 residues long. Following culture for around 10 days, CD4+ T cells were isolated. The V gene is TRBV4-2, the J gene TRBJ2-7; no firm D call. The sequences come from CD4+ T cells from PBMCs cultured without peptide, collected before COVID-19 vaccination. The source of this sequence is a human donor who had a prior SARS-CoV-2 infection. CDR3 protein: CASSQGDGSDDYEQYF. The CDR3 DNA follows: TGTGCCAGCAGCCAAGGCGACGGCAGCGATGATTACGAGCAGTACTTC.